One sample yielded the 4 T cell receptor beta chains listed below, sequenced in a study of blood T cell repertoires in COVID-19. Using immunoSEQ multiplex PCR, the repertoire was profiled, and TCRdb retains in-frame clones only, with some absent. The data show 65,000 to 90,000 clones, with about 82% seen just once and approximately 8.1% held by the top ten. Source material: peripheral blood. The receptors come from a man aged 45-65 years with active COVID-19.

The J gene is TRBJ2-3, the V gene TRBV19; 10 bases are shared with TRBD1. Germline assignment: CDR1 LNHDA and CDR2 SQIVND (reference sequence). This CDR3 is 16 amino acids long. The ends lost 6 bases at V and 2 bases at J; junction bases unmatched: 8. Here the CDR3 reads CASRTGGAGYTDTQYF. As DNA, the CDR3 is TGTGCCAGTAGGACAGGGGGCGCAGGCTACACAGATACGCAGTATTTT.

This chain links TRBV5-6 with TRBJ2-7; tentatively, D is TRBD2 (7 bases). Germline assignment: CDR1 SGHDT and CDR2 YYEEEE. The CDR3 length is 17 residues. Trimming cost V 2 bases and J 4 bases, with 22 bases left between them. The CDR3 nucleotides read TGTGCCAGCAGCTTTTTTACGGGGGCCGGCGGGAGTTACGAGCAGTACTTC. Protein product: CASSFFTGAGGSYEQYF.

This clone was seen a few times. This chain uses TRBV27 with TRBJ2-5; TRBD1 agrees at 9 bases. Germline CDR1 and CDR2: MNHEY and SMNVEV (reference sequence). The CDR3 extends over 15 amino acids. After removal of 7 bases from V and 1 base from J, the junction contained 7 bases not matched to a gene. The CDR3 loop is CASNGGQGSQETQYF. The CDR3 DNA reads TGTGCCAGCAACGGGGGACAGGGAAGCCAAGAGACCCAGTACTTC.

V and J are TRBV7-2 and TRBJ1-2, with TRBD1 as a possible D gene (5 bases). V lost 1 base, J lost 2 bases, and 8 bases lay in between. Germline-derived CDR1 and CDR2 are SGHTA and FQGNSA. The CDR3 length is 14 residues. The CDR3 reads CASSLVAGNYGYTF. Written as DNA, the CDR3 is TGTGCCAGCAGCTTAGTGGCAGGGAACTATGGCTACACCTTC.